The 30 T cell receptor beta chains listed next were all sequenced from one sample in a study of Graves' ophthalmopathy and Graves' hyperthyroidism. Researchers took RNA transcripts and amplified TCR beta CDR3 regions from them. The workflow started with a first-round RT-PCR run with HTBI primers and then moved on to a second-round multiplex PCR. TCRdb processed the multiplex PCR reads anew with MiXCR; each CDR3 protein has one entry. The data show hundreds of thousands of distinct CDR3 sequences, over 20% seen once. The sequenced sample was peripheral blood. The receptors come from a woman between 18 and 29 years old with stable Graves' hyperthyroidism.

This clonotype was found many times. The chain links TRBV12-3 or TRBV12-4 to TRBJ2-5; no clear D gene. With 3 bases removed from V and 7 bases from J, the gap between germline ends came to 9 bases. The CDR3 runs 12 residues. The CDR3 is CASSFYEATQYF. CDR3 nucleotides: TGTGCCAGCAGTTTCTACGAGGCGACCCAGTACTTC.

This chain connects TRBV27 to TRBJ2-6; D is uncertain. The CDR3 has 14 amino acids. V was clipped by 3 bases and J by 2 bases, with 5 bases between them. From germline, CDR1 is MNHEY and CDR2 SMNVEV (reference sequence). CDR3 sequence reads: CASSFTAGANVLTF. CDR3 DNA: TGTGCCAGCAGTTTCACGGCTGGGGCCAACGTCCTGACTTTC.

A word on this clonotype: Its ends do not fully match the called genes, so a read error is possible. The chain is built from TRBV10-3 and TRBJ2-7; TRBD2 matches at 12 bases. The length of the CDR3 is 17 residues. CDR1 ENHRY and CDR2 SYGVKD come from the germline V gene. The CDR3 sequence is CASSSRTSGVKSYEQYF. The DNA for the CDR3 is TGTGCCAGCAGTAGTCGGACTAGCGGGGTTAAGTCTTACGAGCAGTACTTC.

In this sample, this clonotype turned up many times. The rearrangement uses TRBV20-1 and TRBJ1-1; 7 bases align to TRBD1. The V gene end was trimmed by 1 base and the J gene end by 4 bases; junction bases not matched to a gene: 9. From germline, CDR1 is DFQATT and CDR2 SNEGSKA (reference sequence). The CDR3 sequence is 15 residues long. CDR3 nucleotide sequence: TGCAGTGCTAGAGTGCCGGGACAGACTCGCACTGAAGCTTTCTTT. Its translation is CSARVPGQTRTEAFF.

The chain employs TRBV24-1 and TRBJ1-5; D is unresolved. The germline gives CDR1 KGHDR, CDR2 SFDVKD. Trimming stripped 3 bases from V and 0 bases from J, with 14 bases between. The CDR3 has 17 amino acids. The CDR3: CATSDRRVNHSNQPQHF. The CDR3 DNA reads TGTGCCACCAGTGATAGACGGGTCAATCATAGCAATCAGCCCCAGCATTTT.

This clonotype was picked up one time. The genes are TRBV7-8 and TRBJ2-7, with TRBD2 matching over 11 bases. The J segment lost 0 bases and the V segment lost 5 bases, leaving 9 bases of the junction unmatched. In germline, CDR1 is SGHVS, CDR2 FQNEAQ. The CDR3 totals 17 residues. CDR3 bases: TGTGCCAGCAGCACCCAAACAACTAGCGGGAGCTCCTACGAGCAGTACTTC. Its protein is CASSTQTTSGSSYEQYF. Looking up the rest from reference TRBV7-8 and TRBJ2-7 gives the full variable domain: GAGVSQSPRYKVAKRGQDVALRCDPISGHVSLFWYQQALGQGPEFLTYFQNEAQLDKSGLPSDRFFAERPEGSVSTLKIQRTQQEDSAVYLCASSTQTTSGSSYEQYFGPGTRLTVT.

There are a few counts of this clonotype. The CDR3 is CASSQVGTPRPGELFF. The CDR3 DNA is TGTGCCAGCAGCCAAGTGGGGACTCCGCGGCCCGGGGAGCTGTTTTTT. V gene TRBV4-2 combines with J gene TRBJ2-2, with D possibly being TRBD2 (6 bases). Trimming shortened V by 1 base and J by 6 bases, and 15 bases separated the two germline ends. The germline gives CDR1 LGHNA, CDR2 YNFKEQ. This CDR3 is built from 16 residues.

This clonotype has a handful of counts. V usage is TRBV28 and J usage is TRBJ1-5; D ambiguous. Germline V gene lookup returns CDR1 MDHEN and CDR2 SYDVKM. Between the trimmed V and J ends, which lost 3 bases and 3 bases, there was a span of 18 bases. This CDR3 region has 17 residues. CDR3 protein: CASSLGPVGRLNQPQHF. The CDR3 nucleotides read TGTGCCAGCAGTTTGGGCCCCGTAGGAAGACTCAATCAGCCCCAGCATTTT.

Worth noting for this clonotype: At one end the junction does not follow the germline gene, possibly because of a read error. The rearrangement uses TRBV28 and TRBJ1-5; D perhaps matches TRBD1 (6 bases). The CDR3 contains 15 residues. The germline gives CDR1 MDHEN, CDR2 SYDVKM. CDR3 coding DNA: TGTGCCAGCGTTCCTCTCAGGGGATGCAATCAGCCCCAGCACTTT. Translated: CASVPLRGCNQPQHF.

This clonotype was seen many times. The chain employs TRBV27 and TRBJ1-1; 7 bases align to TRBD1. Losses at the gene ends were 7 bases for V and 4 bases for J; bases not matched to a gene: 9. Germline CDR1 reads MNHEY; CDR2 reads SMNVEV (reference sequence). The CDR3 length is 14 residues. CDR3: CASIPDRRGTEAFF. In DNA form, the CDR3 reads TGTGCCAGCATTCCGGACAGGAGGGGCACTGAAGCTTTCTTT.

This clonotype has ten or more counts. The chain employs TRBV20-1 and TRBJ2-5; TRBD2 agrees at 8 bases. V was clipped by 3 bases and J by 1 base; unmatched bases: 7. Germline-derived CDR1 and CDR2 are DFQATT and SNEGSKA (reference sequence). The CDR3 spans 15 residues. The CDR3 DNA reads TGCAGTGCTAGGCCTCTAGCGGGCGTCCAAGAGACCCAGTACTTC. It codes for CSARPLAGVQETQYF.

CDR3 region: CAIPPLEGGYTF. The CDR3, as DNA: TGTGCCATCCCGCCCCTCGAGGGTGGCTACACCTTC. This chain links TRBV6-1 with TRBJ1-2, with unresolved D. The germline V gene encodes CDR1 MNHNS and CDR2 SASEGT. The length of the CDR3 is 12 residues. V was shortened by 10 bases and J by 7 bases, with 16 bases between the two germline ends.

The table lists this clonotype with many counts. V usage is TRBV20-1 and J usage is TRBJ2-5; TRBD2 might be the D (5 bases). The V end lost 5 bases, the J end lost 7 bases, and 8 bases lay between the germline ends. The CDR3 is 10 amino acids. CDR1 and CDR2 (germline): DFQATT, SNEGSKA (reference sequence). The CDR3 loop is CSAVRGTQYF. The CDR3 nucleotides read TGCAGTGCTGTCCGGGGGACCCAGTACTTC.

This clonotype was counted many times. This chain joins TRBV12-3 or TRBV12-4 and TRBJ2-5; D is undetermined. This CDR3 comprises 14 residues. Trimming shortened V by 3 bases and J by 3 bases, and 11 bases separated the two germline ends. CDR3 in amino acids: CASSFWGREETQYF. DNA for the CDR3: TGTGCCAGCAGTTTCTGGGGTAGAGAAGAGACCCAGTACTTC.

With regard to this clonotype: A clone one base away is much larger, so this may be a read error. Likely a read error: the CDR3 ends without its conserved phenylalanine or tryptophan. This rearrangement joins TRBV14 to TRBJ2-2; 7 bases match TRBD1. The CDR3 sequence is 15 residues long. V lost 3 bases to trimming and J lost 4 bases; unmatched junction nucleotides: 5. CDR1 SGHDN and CDR2 FVKESK come from the germline V gene. For the CDR3, the DNA is TGTGCCAGCAGCCAGAAGACAGGGATCACCGGGGAGCTGTTTGTT. Protein: CASSQKTGITGELFV.

This clonotype was recorded many times. A read error is possible here, since a much larger clone lies one base away. The J gene is TRBJ2-7, the V gene TRBV6-5, with no clear D. The CDR3 is 13 residues long. Germline CDR1 MNHEY, CDR2 SVGAGI. Trimming took off 2 bases at V and 0 bases at J, with 5 bases between the two ends. CDR3 residues: CASSYSASYEQYF. The CDR3 DNA is TGTGCCAGCAGTTACAGCGCCTCCTACGAGCAGTACTTC.

This clonotype has a count of ten or more. The J gene is TRBJ2-7, the V gene TRBV28; 10 bases match TRBD2. The CDR3 consists of 16 residues. J lost 7 bases, V lost 7 bases, and 16 bases had no gene match. The germline V gene encodes CDR1 MDHEN and CDR2 SYDVKM. CDR3 coding DNA: TGTGCCAGCAACATCCCCCAAGCGGGAGGGCGAGGAGAGCAGTACTTC. Amino acids: CASNIPQAGGRGEQYF.

The rearrangement links TRBV7-6 to TRBJ2-5, with D possibly being TRBD1 or TRBD2 (5 bases each). The CDR3 runs 15 residues. V was clipped by 3 bases and J by 0 bases, with 11 bases between them. Germline lookup yields CDR1 SGHVS and CDR2 FNYEAQ. CDR3 sequence reads: CASSFGGNYQETQYF. The CDR3 DNA sequence: TGTGCCAGCAGCTTTGGGGGTAACTACCAAGAGACCCAGTACTTC.

There are many counts of this clonotype. The chain carries TRBV25-1 and TRBJ2-7; 9 nucleotides line up with TRBD1. Germline V CDR1 and CDR2: MGHDK, SYGVNS. The trim removed 3 bases at V and 3 bases at J, leaving 9 bases unmatched. There are 16 residues in the CDR3. Here the CDR3 DNA reads TGTGCCAGCAGTGAGCCGACCCCGGGACAGGGCTACGAGCAGTACTTC. Residues: CASSEPTPGQGYEQYF.

J is TRBJ2-2 and V is TRBV6-5, with a tentative D call TRBD2 (5 bases). Trimming stripped 0 bases from V and 3 bases from J, with 8 bases between. The CDR3 loop spans 15 amino acids. Germline lookup yields CDR1 MNHEY and CDR2 SVGAGI. CDR3 nucleotide sequence: TGTGCCAGCAGTTACTCACTAGATTACACCGGGGAGCTGTTTTTT. Its translation: CASSYSLDYTGELFF.

This clonotype was observed at least ten times. V gene TRBV6-2 or TRBV6-3 combines with J gene TRBJ2-7; TRBD1 agrees at 8 bases. The V gene end was trimmed by 2 bases and the J gene end by 6 bases; junction bases not matched to a gene: 9. CDR3 length: 15 residues. Germline values: CDR1 MNHEY, CDR2 SVGEGT. CDR3 in amino acids: CASSYGSGGTAEQYF. The CDR3 DNA reads as TGTGCCAGCAGTTACGGGTCAGGGGGCACGGCCGAGCAGTACTTC.

This clonotype showed up many times. The V call is TRBV5-1, the J call TRBJ1-6, with 8 bases aligning to TRBD1. The germline CDR1 and CDR2 sequences are SGHRS and YFSETQ. The CDR3 contains 15 residues. With V trimmed by 1 base and J by 5 bases, 2 bases remained unmatched. In nucleotides, the CDR3 is TGCGCCAGCAGCTTGACAGGGGGTAATAATTCACCCCTCCACTTT. Translation: CASSLTGGNNSPLHF. Variable domain in full (rest from reference TRBV5-1 and TRBJ1-6): KAGVTQTPRYLIKTRGQQVTLSCSPISGHRSVSWYQQTPGQGLQFLFEYFSETQRNKGNFPGRFSGRQFSNSRSEMNVSTLELGDSALYLCASSLTGGNNSPLHFGNGTRLTVT.

This clonotype was counted ten times or more. The chain recombines TRBV27 with TRBJ2-7; D not resolved. The CDR3 has 14 residues. Germline-derived CDR1 and CDR2 are MNHEY and SMNVEV (reference sequence). Deletions cut 6 bases from V and 4 bases from J, with 16 bases between. The CDR3 spells CASSPFPQIYEQYF. CDR3 nucleotides: TGTGCCAGCAGCCCATTCCCGCAAATTTACGAGCAGTACTTC.

This clonotype was detected ten times or more. The genes are TRBV20-1 and TRBJ2-5; D possibly uses TRBD1 or TRBD2 (5 bases each). The germline CDR1 and CDR2 sequences are DFQATT and SNEGSKA (reference sequence). The CDR3 spans 14 residues. Deletions cut 5 bases from V and 2 bases from J, with 15 bases between. The CDR3 DNA follows: TGCAGTGCTTCACGGGGACCAGAGCAAGAGACCCAGTACTTC. The encoded protein is CSASRGPEQETQYF.

The count of this clonotype is one. The V call is TRBV28, the J call TRBJ2-7; a possible D gene is TRBD2 (7 bases). From germline, CDR1 is MDHEN and CDR2 SYDVKM. This CDR3 contains 15 residues. The ends were cut back, 2 bases at V and 3 bases at J, with 14 bases in the middle. CDR3 region: CASSLPAGEGYEQYF. Written as DNA, the CDR3 is TGTGCCAGCAGTTTACCGGCAGGGGAGGGCTACGAGCAGTACTTC.

This clonotype was found many times. This chain links TRBV29-1 with TRBJ1-5; D is perhaps TRBD1 (5 bases). V was cut by 6 bases and J by 6 bases, with 21 bases left in between. The germline V gene has CDR1 SQVTM and CDR2 ANQGSEA. The CDR3 consists of 15 residues. CDR3 amino acids: CSVHSGVGGSQPQHF. The CDR3 DNA reads as TGCAGCGTCCATTCGGGGGTCGGAGGAAGTCAGCCCCAGCATTTT.

This clonotype was seen at least ten times. This chain links TRBV12-3 or TRBV12-4 with TRBJ2-4, with D unclear. Between the trimmed V and J ends, which lost 2 bases and 9 bases, there was a span of 11 bases. CDR3 length: 13 residues. Written as DNA, the CDR3 is TGTGCCAGCAGTTTATGGCTAGGTGCCATTCAGTACTTC. Residues: CASSLWLGAIQYF.

V is TRBV30 and J is TRBJ2-2; tentatively, D is TRBD1 (5 bases). With 0 bases removed from V and 6 bases from J, the gap between germline ends came to 5 bases. The CDR3 is made up of 12 amino acids. Germline V gene data show CDR1 as GTSNPN and CDR2 as SVGIG (reference sequence). The CDR3 here is CAWSVGAGELFF. The CDR3 region has the DNA TGTGCCTGGAGTGTAGGGGCCGGGGAGCTGTTTTTT.

The chain has TRBV7-2 and TRBJ2-7; D remains unclear. V was cut by 3 bases and J by 0 bases, with 9 bases left in between. The CDR3 spans 14 residues. Germline-derived CDR1 and CDR2 are SGHTA and FQGNSA. The CDR3 protein is CASSFGLTSYEQYF. The DNA for the CDR3 is TGTGCCAGCAGCTTCGGGCTTACCTCCTACGAGCAGTACTTC.

Only one count was recorded for this clonotype. This chain uses TRBV11-2 with TRBJ2-5; D ambiguous. With 5 bases removed from V and 5 bases from J, the gap between germline ends came to 18 bases. The germline V gene encodes CDR1 SGHAT and CDR2 FQNNGV. CDR3 size: 15 residues. CDR3 residues: CASSLIGWLSETQYF. The DNA of the CDR3 is TGTGCCAGCAGCCTCATAGGTTGGCTTTCGGAGACCCAGTACTTC. Variable domain in full (rest from reference TRBV11-2 and TRBJ2-5): EAGVAQSPRYKIIEKRQSVAFWCNPISGHATLYWYQQILGQGPKLLIQFQNNGVVDDSQLPKDRFSAERLKGVDSTLKIQPAKLEDSAVYLCASSLIGWLSETQYFGPGTRLLVL.